This record looks at one TCR beta chain sequence and its context. Authors' methods: Reference gene primer amplification yielded estimated nucleated cell counts. Repertoires were generated with immunoSEQ multiplex PCR, while TCRdb's copy carries only in-frame clones and drops some. V and J calls plus clone size are reproduced from that table; the DNA served to infer D and trimming. The sample shows under 85,000 clones, 87% of them seen only once. The data were taken from a study of blood T cell repertoires in COVID-19. This clonotype was obtained from a woman older than 75 with active or convalescent COVID-19. The sequencing sample was made of peripheral blood.

The CDR3 region is CATEGTGNTGELFF. The DNA for the CDR3 is TGTGCCACCGAAGGGACAGGTAACACCGGGGAGCTGTTTTTT. The chain carries TRBV24-1 and TRBJ2-2, with TRBD1 identical over 8 bases. Germline trimming cut 9 bases from V and 2 bases from J; bases unmatched to any gene: 4. Germline CDR1 reads KGHDR; CDR2 reads SFDVKD. This CDR3 comprises 14 residues.